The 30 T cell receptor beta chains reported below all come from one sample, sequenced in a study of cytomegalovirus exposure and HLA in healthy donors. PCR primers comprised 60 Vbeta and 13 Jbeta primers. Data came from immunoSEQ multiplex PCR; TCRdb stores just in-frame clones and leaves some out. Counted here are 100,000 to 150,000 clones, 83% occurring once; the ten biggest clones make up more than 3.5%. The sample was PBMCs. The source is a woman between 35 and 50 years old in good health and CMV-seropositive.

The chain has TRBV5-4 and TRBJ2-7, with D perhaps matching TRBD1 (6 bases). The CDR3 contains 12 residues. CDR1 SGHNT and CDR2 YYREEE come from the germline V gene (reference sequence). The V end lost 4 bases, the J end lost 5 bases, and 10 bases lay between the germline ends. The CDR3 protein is CASSTTGNEQYF. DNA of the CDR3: TGTGCCAGCAGCACTACAGGGAACGAGCAGTACTTC.

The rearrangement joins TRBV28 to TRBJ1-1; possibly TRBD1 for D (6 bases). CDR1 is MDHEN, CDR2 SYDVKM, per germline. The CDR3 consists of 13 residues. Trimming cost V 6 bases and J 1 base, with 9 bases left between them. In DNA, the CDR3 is TGTGCCAGCAGCTCGACAGGGAACACTGAAGCTTTCTTT. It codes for CASSSTGNTEAFF.

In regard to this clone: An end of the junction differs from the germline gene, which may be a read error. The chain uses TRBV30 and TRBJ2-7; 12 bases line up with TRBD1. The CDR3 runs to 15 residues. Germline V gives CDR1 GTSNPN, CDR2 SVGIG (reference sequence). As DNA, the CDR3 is TGTGCCCGGAGTGAAGGGACAGGGGGCACCGACGAGCAGTACTTC. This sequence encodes CARSEGTGGTDEQYF.

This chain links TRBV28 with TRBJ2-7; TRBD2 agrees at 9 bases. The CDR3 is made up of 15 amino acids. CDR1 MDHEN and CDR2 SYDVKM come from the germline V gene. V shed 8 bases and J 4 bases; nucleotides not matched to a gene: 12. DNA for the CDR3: TGTGCCAGCGGCCCTAGCGGGACAAATTATTACGAGCAGTACTTC. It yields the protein CASGPSGTNYYEQYF.

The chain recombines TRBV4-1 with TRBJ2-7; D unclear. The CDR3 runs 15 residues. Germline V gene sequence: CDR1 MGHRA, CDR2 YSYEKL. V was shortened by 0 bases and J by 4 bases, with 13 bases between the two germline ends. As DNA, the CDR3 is TGCGCCAGCAGCCAAGAGAGGATAGCTCGGTACGAGCAGTACTTC. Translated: CASSQERIARYEQYF.

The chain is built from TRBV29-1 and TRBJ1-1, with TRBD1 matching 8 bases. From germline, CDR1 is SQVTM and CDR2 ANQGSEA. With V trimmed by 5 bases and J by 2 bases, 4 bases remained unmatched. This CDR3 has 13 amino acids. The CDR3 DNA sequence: TGCAGCGTTACCGGACAGGGCAACACTGAAGCTTTCTTT. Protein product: CSVTGQGNTEAFF. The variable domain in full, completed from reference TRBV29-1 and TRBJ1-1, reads SAVISQKPSRDICQRGTSLTIQCQVDSQVTMMFWYRQQPGQSLTLIATANQGSEATYESGFVIDKFPISRPNLTFSTLTVSNMSPEDSSIYLCSVTGQGNTEAFFGQGTRLTVV.

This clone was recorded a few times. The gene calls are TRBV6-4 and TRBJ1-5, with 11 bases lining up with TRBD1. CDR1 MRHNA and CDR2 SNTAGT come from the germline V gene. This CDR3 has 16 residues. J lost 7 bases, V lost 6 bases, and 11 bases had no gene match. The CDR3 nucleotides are TGTGCCAGCAGGCGCCGGACAGGGGGCTTTAGACAGCCCCAGCATTTT. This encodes CASRRRTGGFRQPQHF.

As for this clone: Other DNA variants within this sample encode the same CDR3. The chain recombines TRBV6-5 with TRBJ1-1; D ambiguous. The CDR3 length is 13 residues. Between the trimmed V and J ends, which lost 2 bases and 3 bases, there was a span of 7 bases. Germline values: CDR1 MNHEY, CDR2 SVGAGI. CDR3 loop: CASSYSADTEAFF. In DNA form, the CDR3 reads TGTGCCAGCAGTTACAGCGCCGACACTGAAGCTTTCTTT.

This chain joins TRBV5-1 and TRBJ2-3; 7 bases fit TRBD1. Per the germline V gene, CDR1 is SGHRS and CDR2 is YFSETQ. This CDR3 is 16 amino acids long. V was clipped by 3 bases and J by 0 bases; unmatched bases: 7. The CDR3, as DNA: TGCGCCAGCAGCTCCGACAGGGCCACTAGCACAGATACGCAGTATTTT. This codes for CASSSDRATSTDTQYF. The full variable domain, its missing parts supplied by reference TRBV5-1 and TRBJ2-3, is KAGVTQTPRYLIKTRGQQVTLSCSPISGHRSVSWYQQTPGQGLQFLFEYFSETQRNKGNFPGRFSGRQFSNSRSEMNVSTLELGDSALYLCASSSDRATSTDTQYFGPGTRLTVL.

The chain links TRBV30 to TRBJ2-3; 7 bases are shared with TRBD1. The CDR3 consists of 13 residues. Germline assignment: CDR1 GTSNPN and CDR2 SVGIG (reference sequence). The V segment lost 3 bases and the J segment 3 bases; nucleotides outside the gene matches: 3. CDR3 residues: CAWSLGQTDTQYF. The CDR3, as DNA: TGTGCCTGGAGCCTGGGACAGACAGATACGCAGTATTTT.

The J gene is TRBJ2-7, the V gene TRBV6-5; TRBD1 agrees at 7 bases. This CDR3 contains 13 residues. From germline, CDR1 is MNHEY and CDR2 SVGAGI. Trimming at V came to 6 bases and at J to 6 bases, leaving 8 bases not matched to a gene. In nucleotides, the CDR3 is TGTGCCAGCAGACAGACAGGGTCGGGCGAGCAGTACTTC. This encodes CASRQTGSGEQYF.

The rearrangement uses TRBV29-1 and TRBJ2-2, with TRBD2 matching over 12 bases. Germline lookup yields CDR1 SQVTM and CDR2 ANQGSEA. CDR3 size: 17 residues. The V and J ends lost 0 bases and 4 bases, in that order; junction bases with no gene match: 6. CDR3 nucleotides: TGCAGCGTTGAAGATGAGGCTAGCGGGAGGGCCACCGGGGAGCTGTTTTTT. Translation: CSVEDEASGRATGELFF.

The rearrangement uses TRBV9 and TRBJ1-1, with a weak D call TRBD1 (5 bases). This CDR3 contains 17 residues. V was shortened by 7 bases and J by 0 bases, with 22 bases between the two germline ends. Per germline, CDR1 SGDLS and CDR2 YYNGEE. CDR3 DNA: TGTGCCAGCGCTAACTTACTGGGGGGTCAGGTGAACACTGAAGCTTTCTTT. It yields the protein CASANLLGGQVNTEAFF.

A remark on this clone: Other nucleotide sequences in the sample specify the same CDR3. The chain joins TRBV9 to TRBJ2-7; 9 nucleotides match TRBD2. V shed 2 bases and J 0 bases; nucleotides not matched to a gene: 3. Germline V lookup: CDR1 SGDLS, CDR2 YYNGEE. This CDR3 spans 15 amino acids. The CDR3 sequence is CASSVGSGSSYEQYF. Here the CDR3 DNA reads TGTGCCAGCAGCGTGGGTAGCGGGAGCTCCTACGAGCAGTACTTC.

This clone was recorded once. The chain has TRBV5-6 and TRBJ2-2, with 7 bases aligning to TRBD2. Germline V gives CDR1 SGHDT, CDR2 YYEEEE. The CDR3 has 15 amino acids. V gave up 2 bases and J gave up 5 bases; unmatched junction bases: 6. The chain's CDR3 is CASSFRDYSTGELFF. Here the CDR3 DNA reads TGTGCCAGCAGCTTCCGGGACTATTCAACCGGGGAGCTGTTTTTT.

In nucleotides, the CDR3 is TGTGCCAGCAGCTTAGCGACTAGCGGGAGCCAAGAGACCCAGTACTTC. This gives the protein CASSLATSGSQETQYF. The gene calls are TRBV7-9 and TRBJ2-5, with 12 nucleotides matching TRBD2. Looked up from germline, CDR1 is SEHNR and CDR2 is FQNEAQ (reference sequence). The junction had 0 bases not matched to a gene; V was cut back by 0 bases and J by 1 base. The CDR3 has 16 amino acids.

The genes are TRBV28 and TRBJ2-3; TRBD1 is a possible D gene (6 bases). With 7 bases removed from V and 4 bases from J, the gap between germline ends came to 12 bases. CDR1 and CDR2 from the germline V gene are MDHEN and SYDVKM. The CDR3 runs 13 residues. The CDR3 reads CASKEGVPDTQYF. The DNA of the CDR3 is TGTGCCAGCAAAGAGGGGGTCCCAGATACGCAGTATTTT.

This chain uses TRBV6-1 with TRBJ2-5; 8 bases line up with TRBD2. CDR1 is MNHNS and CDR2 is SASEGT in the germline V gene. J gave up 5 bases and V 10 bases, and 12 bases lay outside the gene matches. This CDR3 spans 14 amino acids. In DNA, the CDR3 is TGTGCCACCGGAAGCAGCGGGAGAGTCGAGACCCAGTACTTC. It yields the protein CATGSSGRVETQYF.

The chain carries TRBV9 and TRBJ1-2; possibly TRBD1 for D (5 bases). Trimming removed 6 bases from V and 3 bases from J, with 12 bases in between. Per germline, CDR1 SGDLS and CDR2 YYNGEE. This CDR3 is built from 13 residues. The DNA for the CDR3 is TGTGCCAGCACCTTAACAGGTGACTATGGCTACACCTTC. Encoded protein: CASTLTGDYGYTF.

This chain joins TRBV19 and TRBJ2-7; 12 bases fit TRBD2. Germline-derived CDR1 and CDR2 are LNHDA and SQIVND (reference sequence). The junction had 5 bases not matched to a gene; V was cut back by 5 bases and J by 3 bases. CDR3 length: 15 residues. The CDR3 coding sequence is TGTGCCAGTAGTGTCTTGGGACTAGCGGGCTACGAGCAGTACTTC. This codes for CASSVLGLAGYEQYF.

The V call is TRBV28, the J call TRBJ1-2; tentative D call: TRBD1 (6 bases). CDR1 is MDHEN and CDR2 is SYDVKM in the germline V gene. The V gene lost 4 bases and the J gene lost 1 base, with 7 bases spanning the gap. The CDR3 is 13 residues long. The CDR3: CASSYRDNYGYTF. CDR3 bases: TGTGCCAGCAGTTACAGGGATAACTATGGCTACACCTTC.

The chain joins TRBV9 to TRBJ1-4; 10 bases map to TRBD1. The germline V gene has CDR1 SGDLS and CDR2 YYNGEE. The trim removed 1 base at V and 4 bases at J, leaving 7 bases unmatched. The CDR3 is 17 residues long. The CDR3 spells CASSVRGQGRFNEKLFF. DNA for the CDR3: TGTGCCAGCAGCGTAAGGGGACAGGGGCGGTTTAATGAAAAACTGTTTTTT. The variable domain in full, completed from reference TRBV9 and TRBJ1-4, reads DSGVTQTPKHLITATGQRVTLRCSPRSGDLSVYWYQQSLDQGLQFLIQYYNGEERAKGNILERFSAQQFPDLHSELNLSSLELGDSALYFCASSVRGQGRFNEKLFFGSGTQLSVL.

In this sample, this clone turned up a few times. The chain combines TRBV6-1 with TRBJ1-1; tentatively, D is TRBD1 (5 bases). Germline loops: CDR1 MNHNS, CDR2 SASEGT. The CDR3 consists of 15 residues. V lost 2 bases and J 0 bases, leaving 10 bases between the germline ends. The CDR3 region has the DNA TGTGCCAGCAGTGAAACAGGAAACATGAACACTGAAGCTTTCTTT. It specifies CASSETGNMNTEAFF.

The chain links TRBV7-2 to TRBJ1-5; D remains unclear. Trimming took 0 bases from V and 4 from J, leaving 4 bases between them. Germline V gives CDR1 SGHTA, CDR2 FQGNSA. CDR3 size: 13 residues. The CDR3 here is CASSLASNQPQHF. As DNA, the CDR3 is TGTGCCAGCAGCTTAGCATCTAATCAGCCCCAGCATTTT.

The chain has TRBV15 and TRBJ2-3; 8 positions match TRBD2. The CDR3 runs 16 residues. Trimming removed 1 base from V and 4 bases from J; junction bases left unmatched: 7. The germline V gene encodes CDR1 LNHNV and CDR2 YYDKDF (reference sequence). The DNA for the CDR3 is TGTGCCACCAGCAGAGGGCAGGGACTAGGCGCAGATACGCAGTATTTT. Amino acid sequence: CATSRGQGLGADTQYF.

CDR3 loop: CASSQDLAGPQHF. Written as DNA, the CDR3 is TGCGCCAGCAGCCAAGACCTGGCTGGGCCCCAGCATTTT. The chain employs TRBV4-3 and TRBJ1-5; the D is unclear. The V gene's germline CDR1 is LGHNA and CDR2 YSLEER. This CDR3 spans 13 amino acids. Trimming removed 0 bases at V and 9 bases at J, with 9 bases between.

The chain's CDR3 is CASSLPGVQETQYF. CDR3 DNA sequence: TGCGCCAGCAGCTTGCCGGGGGTACAAGAGACCCAGTACTTC. The chain uses TRBV5-1 and TRBJ2-5; maybe TRBD2 (6 bases). Germline V gives CDR1 SGHRS, CDR2 YFSETQ. The ends were cut back, 1 base at V and 2 bases at J, with 9 bases in the middle. CDR3 length: 14 residues.

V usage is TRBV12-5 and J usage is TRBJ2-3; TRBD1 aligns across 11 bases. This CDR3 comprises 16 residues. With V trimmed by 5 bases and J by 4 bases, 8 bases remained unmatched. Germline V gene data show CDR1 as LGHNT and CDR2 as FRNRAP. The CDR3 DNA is TGTGCTAGTGGTCCGAAAGGGACAGGGGGGGCAGATACGCAGTATTTT. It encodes CASGPKGTGGADTQYF.

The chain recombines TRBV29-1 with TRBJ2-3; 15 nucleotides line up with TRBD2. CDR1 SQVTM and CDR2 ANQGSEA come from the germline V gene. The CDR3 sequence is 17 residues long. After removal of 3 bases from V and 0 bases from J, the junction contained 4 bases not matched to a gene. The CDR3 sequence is CSVDGLAGGSSTDTQYF. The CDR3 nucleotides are TGCAGCGTTGACGGACTAGCGGGAGGGTCGAGCACAGATACGCAGTATTTT.

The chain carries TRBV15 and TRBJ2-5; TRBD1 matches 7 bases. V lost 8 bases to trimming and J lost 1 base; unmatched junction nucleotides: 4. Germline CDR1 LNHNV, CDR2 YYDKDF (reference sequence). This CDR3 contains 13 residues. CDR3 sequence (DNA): TGTGCCACCGCAGGGGGTATCCAAGAGACCCAGTACTTC. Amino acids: CATAGGIQETQYF. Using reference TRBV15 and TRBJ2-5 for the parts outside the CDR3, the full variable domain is DAMVIQNPRYQVTQFGKPVTLSCSQTLNHNVMYWYQQKSSQAPKLLFHYYDKDFNNEADTPDNFQSRRPNTSFCFLDIRSPGLGDTAMYLCATAGGIQETQYFGPGTRLLVL.